These 30 T cell receptor beta chains share one sample of origin, sequenced in a study of T cell clusters in autoimmune cytopenias. Multiplex touch-down PCR amplified TRB using TRB-A and TRB-B pools in one tube. With the multiplex PCR reads reprocessed, TCRdb shows one record per CDR3 protein and no DNA. The sample table sets out 12,000 or so distinct CDR3 sequences. Some 34,000 genome equivalents of blood DNA were amplified for TRB. The same data also went into a second study, on T cell repertoires in aging, cancer and after chemotherapy.

Sequences were obtained from peripheral blood. These receptors originate from a human donor in good health.

Considering frequency, this clonotype is medium-sized (0.01 to 0.1%). V usage is TRBV11-3 and J usage is TRBJ2-3; absent DNA, TCRdb's TRBD1 call cannot be checked. Germline V gene lookup returns CDR1 SGHNT and CDR2 YENEEA. The CDR3 has 12 amino acids. CDR3 region: CASSPPTGTQYF.

The chain uses TRBV6-5 and TRBJ1-2; TCRdb's D call of TRBD1 is untestable without DNA. This CDR3 has 16 amino acids. Germline-derived CDR1 and CDR2 are MNHEY and SVGAGI. CDR3 residues: CASSYGGGRRSYGYTF.

The chain carries TRBV12-3 or TRBV12-4 and TRBJ2-3; TCRdb lists TRBD2, though no DNA is available to test this call. There are 14 residues in the CDR3. The CDR3 spells CASSPSIGSDTQYF.

The chain links TRBV10-3 to TRBJ2-3. CDR1 is ENHRY, CDR2 SYGVKD, per germline. This CDR3 spans 13 amino acids. The CDR3 reads CAISLRPTDTQYF.

The chain links TRBV6-5 to TRBJ2-7. The germline gives CDR1 MNHEY, CDR2 SVGAGI. The CDR3 runs to 13 residues. The CDR3 is CASSYSRGYEQYF.

The gene calls are TRBV27 and TRBJ2-3; the D call from TCRdb, TRBD2, cannot be confirmed without DNA. The germline gives CDR1 MNHEY, CDR2 SMNVEV (reference sequence). The CDR3 has 17 amino acids. The CDR3 spells CASSPFLAGGSTDTQYF.

This rearrangement joins TRBV15 to TRBJ2-1; as DNA is missing, the TRBD1 call by TCRdb cannot be tested. This CDR3 contains 15 residues. Germline values: CDR1 LNHNV, CDR2 YYDKDF (reference sequence). The CDR3 spells CATKGIEGAYNEQFF.

V usage is TRBV12-3 or TRBV12-4 and J usage is TRBJ1-1. The CDR3 length is 15 residues. This chain's CDR3 is CASRSAAILNTEAFF.

V is TRBV7-6 and J is TRBJ2-3. Germline CDR1 SGHVS, CDR2 FNYEAQ. The length of the CDR3 is 14 residues. This chain's CDR3 is CASSFVGSTDTQYF.

The chain has TRBV12-3 or TRBV12-4 and TRBJ2-1; the TCRdb D gene call, TRBD2, has no DNA to confirm it. CDR3 length: 18 residues. Here the CDR3 reads CASSLGGTSGYSYNEQFF.

This chain uses TRBV18 with TRBJ2-6; TCRdb outputs TRBD2, but without DNA this stays unchecked. This CDR3 spans 17 amino acids. CDR1 is KGHSH and CDR2 is LQKENI in the germline V gene. CDR3 loop: CASSPRSAGSGANVLTF.

The chain is built from TRBV19 and TRBJ2-1; TCRdb calls TRBD2, which cannot be checked without DNA. The CDR3 totals 17 residues. The germline CDR1 and CDR2 sequences are LNHDA and SQIVND (reference sequence). This CDR3 is CASSIRRFRPKYNEQFF.

Judged by frequency, this clonotype is medium-sized. CDR3 loop: CASSLGATGSYEQYF. This rearrangement joins TRBV6-5 to TRBJ2-7. The CDR3 is 15 amino acids. The germline CDR1 and CDR2 sequences are MNHEY and SVGAGI.

Here the CDR3 reads CASTRQAADLTGELFF. V is TRBV19 and J is TRBJ2-2. This CDR3 comprises 16 residues. Germline V lookup: CDR1 LNHDA, CDR2 SQIVND (reference sequence).

The chain employs TRBV7-2 and TRBJ1-2; TCRdb's D call, TRBD1, is unchecked because there is no DNA. This CDR3 comprises 14 residues. Germline V gives CDR1 SGHTA, CDR2 FQGNSA. The CDR3 spells CASSFGQGAGGYTF.

The CDR3: CASSSPARGEARGYTF. The V call is TRBV19, the J call TRBJ1-2; TCRdb lists TRBD1, though no DNA is available to test this call. The CDR3 contains 16 residues. Per the germline V gene, CDR1 is LNHDA and CDR2 is SQIVND (reference sequence).

This chain joins TRBV27 and TRBJ2-7. Germline CDR1 is MNHEY and CDR2 is SMNVEV (reference sequence). The CDR3 consists of 14 residues. The CDR3 loop reads CASSPNSRSHEQYF.

The V and J genes are TRBV13 and TRBJ1-6; the D call of TRBD1 rests on TCRdb alone, since no DNA is present to check it. The CDR3 is 15 amino acids. From germline, CDR1 is PRHDT and CDR2 FYEKMQ (reference sequence). CDR3 loop: CASSSRQGPLRPLHF.

V is TRBV7-6 and J is TRBJ2-2; TCRdb returns TRBD1, unconfirmable since there is no DNA. Germline CDR1 and CDR2: SGHVS and FNYEAQ. The CDR3 sequence is 16 residues long. CDR3 in amino acids: CASSLAGAVNTGELFF. The full variable domain, in which reference TRBV7-6 and TRBJ2-2 provide the parts outside the CDR3, is GAGVSQSPRYKVTKRGQDVALRCDPISGHVSLYWYRQALGQGPEFLTYFNYEAQQDKSGLPNDRFSAERPEGSISTLTIQRTEQRDSAMYRCASSLAGAVNTGELFFGEGSRLTVL.

J is TRBJ2-3 and V is TRBV18; TCRdb proposes TRBD2, but this gene call is untestable without DNA. This CDR3 spans 15 amino acids. CDR1 and CDR2 (germline): KGHSH, LQKENI. CDR3 residues: CASSLLAGVTDTQYF.

The V gene is TRBV12-3 or TRBV12-4, the J gene TRBJ2-3. This CDR3 has 12 residues. CDR3 region: CASSELGDTQYF.

Frequency places this clonotype as medium-sized. The chain is built from TRBV19 and TRBJ2-2. The CDR3 spans 14 residues. Germline CDR1 reads LNHDA; CDR2 reads SQIVND (reference sequence). The CDR3 is CASSPWGNTGELFF.

CDR3: CASSLKRDSPLHF. The rearrangement joins TRBV27 to TRBJ1-6. CDR3 length equals 13 residues. Germline-derived CDR1 and CDR2 are MNHEY and SMNVEV (reference sequence).

The chain recombines TRBV5-6 with TRBJ1-5; TCRdb indicates TRBD1, and absent DNA this call remains unverified. Germline loops: CDR1 SGHDT, CDR2 YYEEEE. CDR3 size: 15 residues. The CDR3: CASRPGGGDSGAQHF.

According to its frequency, this clonotype is medium-sized. V gene TRBV11-3 combines with J gene TRBJ2-2. The CDR3 is 12 residues long. Germline CDR1 is SGHNT and CDR2 is YENEEA. The CDR3 spells CASSLDYGELFF.

The chain joins TRBV20-1 to TRBJ1-1; TCRdb outputs TRBD1, but without DNA this stays unchecked. The CDR3 extends over 13 amino acids. Germline lookup yields CDR1 DFQATT and CDR2 SNEGSKA (reference sequence). CDR3 sequence reads: CSASTGGFTEAFF.

The chain couples TRBV19 to TRBJ2-1. CDR3 length: 14 amino acids. Germline V gene lookup returns CDR1 LNHDA and CDR2 SQIVND (reference sequence). The CDR3 sequence: CASSISGFNNEQFF.

The chain links TRBV6-1 to TRBJ2-3; checking the TCRdb D call of TRBD1 is not possible without DNA. This CDR3 is built from 15 residues. Germline CDR1 reads MNHNS; CDR2 reads SASEGT. CDR3 amino acids: CASSEQGTSTDTQYF.

The chain couples TRBV27 to TRBJ2-7; TCRdb gives TRBD1 as the D gene, but with no DNA this cannot be confirmed. CDR3 length: 14 amino acids. The germline CDR1 and CDR2 sequences are MNHEY and SMNVEV (reference sequence). The CDR3 region is CASGPRDGSYEQYF.

The genes are TRBV5-6 and TRBJ2-7. The CDR3 is made up of 15 amino acids. Germline V gene data show CDR1 as SGHDT and CDR2 as YYEEEE. The chain's CDR3 is CASSLVGQGPYEQYF.